These 16 T cell receptor beta chains were all obtained from the same sample, sequenced in a study of metastatic and nonmetastatic thyroid tumors. Thyroid surgery had not been preceded by any treatment in any patient. TCRdb re-called clones via MiXCR from the PCR reads. In the table there are about 93,000 clones, approximately 9% of which are singletons. Sequences were obtained from blood. These receptors were taken from a female donor with papillary thyroid cancer or a benign thyroid nodule (not recorded which). Some clones in this sample may be carry-over from other donors' samples.

The chain joins TRBV6-1 to TRBJ2-3; 11 bases are shared with TRBD2. From germline, CDR1 is MNHNS and CDR2 SASEGT. V lost 1 base, J lost 2 bases, and 5 bases stayed unmatched. This CDR3 comprises 17 residues. The CDR3 coding sequence is TGTGCCAGCAGTGAAGTTGTTAGCGGGGGGGCCACAGATACGCAGTATTTT. Translating it yields CASSEVVSGGATDTQYF.

Many counts were recorded for this clone. The chain employs TRBV2 and TRBJ2-2; D remains ambiguous. This CDR3 has 12 residues. From germline, CDR1 is SNHLY and CDR2 FYNNEI. V was shortened by 8 bases and J by 3 bases, with 7 bases between the two germline ends. The CDR3 DNA sequence: TGTGCCAGCGCCATCTACACCGGGGAGCTGTTTTTT. It specifies CASAIYTGELFF.

This clone has a handful of counts. In nucleotides, the CDR3 is TGTGCCAGCAGCTTAGAACGTCAAAACTATGGCTACACCTTC. It specifies CASSLERQNYGYTF. V usage is TRBV11-2 and J usage is TRBJ1-2; D not resolved. The ends were cut back, 0 bases at V and 2 bases at J, with 7 bases in the middle. The CDR3 is 14 amino acids. CDR1 is SGHAT and CDR2 is FQNNGV in the germline V gene.

This clone was counted at least ten times. The same CDR3 is also encoded by other DNA sequences in this sample. This chain connects TRBV6-1 to TRBJ1-5, with 10 bases matching TRBD1. The junction had 5 bases not matched to a gene; V was cut back by 0 bases and J by 6 bases. This CDR3 comprises 16 residues. CDR1 and CDR2 from the germline V gene are MNHNS and SASEGT. The CDR3 sequence: CASSEAHGQGGQPQHF. DNA of the CDR3: TGTGCCAGCAGTGAAGCTCACGGACAGGGGGGTCAGCCCCAGCATTTT.

This clone has ten or more counts. The J gene is TRBJ1-2, the V gene TRBV5-1, with D perhaps TRBD1 (5 bases). The CDR3 contains 13 residues. Germline CDR1 and CDR2: SGHRS and YFSETQ. V shed 4 bases and J shed 6 bases, with 13 bases lying between them. The DNA for the CDR3 is TGCGCCAGCAGCGTGGAAGGGGAGGATGGCTACACCTTC. Amino acids: CASSVEGEDGYTF.

This clone has ten or more counts. The chain uses TRBV7-3 and TRBJ1-5; 7 bases are a match to TRBD1. The germline V gene encodes CDR1 SGHTA and CDR2 FQGTGA. This CDR3 contains 13 residues. The ends lost 5 bases at V and 10 bases at J; junction bases unmatched: 8. This chain's CDR3 is CASSPDRSGPQHF. The CDR3 DNA reads TGTGCCAGCAGCCCGGACAGGTCCGGACCCCAGCATTTT.

This clone has at least ten counts. The rearrangement links TRBV2 to TRBJ1-4; tentative D call: TRBD1 (5 bases). In germline, CDR1 is SNHLY, CDR2 FYNNEI. V dropped 6 bases and J dropped 5 bases, with 10 bases sitting between them. The CDR3 sequence is 13 residues long. The CDR3 region is CASRAAGNEKLFF. For the CDR3, the DNA is TGTGCCAGCAGGGCGGCAGGGAATGAAAAACTGTTTTTT.

This clone was found many times. This sequence joins TRBV7-9 and TRBJ1-2; D is unresolved. There are 13 residues in the CDR3. Trimming left V 1 base short and J 4 bases short, with 7 bases between. Germline V CDR1 and CDR2: SEHNR, FQNEAQ (reference sequence). For the CDR3, the DNA is TGTGCCAGCAGCTTAGGGACGGGCTATGGCTACACCTTC. It yields the protein CASSLGTGYGYTF.

This clone has at least ten counts. The chain links TRBV2 to TRBJ1-1, with a tentative D call TRBD1 (5 bases). CDR1 and CDR2 from the germline V gene are SNHLY and FYNNEI. With 6 bases removed from V and 1 base from J, the gap between germline ends came to 15 bases. This CDR3 spans 15 amino acids. The CDR3 DNA is TGTGCCAGCAGGCTACCCGGGACGGAGAACACTGAAGCTTTCTTT. It yields the protein CASRLPGTENTEAFF. The full variable domain, in which reference TRBV2 and TRBJ1-1 provide the parts outside the CDR3, is EPEVTQTPSHQVTQMGQEVILRCVPISNHLYFYWYRQILGQKVEFLVSFYNNEISEKSEIFDDQFSVERPDGSNFTLKIRSTKLEDSAMYFCASRLPGTENTEAFFGQGTRLTVV.

The chain combines TRBV12-3 or TRBV12-4 with TRBJ1-4; D is possibly TRBD1 (5 bases). V was pared by 2 bases and J by 8 bases, with 15 bases between. The CDR3 sequence is 15 residues long. The CDR3 here is CASSLLWQGVEKLFF. The CDR3 DNA sequence: TGTGCCAGCAGTTTACTTTGGCAGGGTGTGGAAAAACTGTTTTTT.

The rearrangement joins TRBV6-1 to TRBJ1-3, with D uncertain. Trimming removed 1 base at V and 6 bases at J, with 13 bases between. Germline assignment: CDR1 MNHNS and CDR2 SASEGT. The CDR3 length is 15 residues. Here the CDR3 reads CASSEGRGGVNTIYF. CDR3 bases: TGTGCCAGCAGTGAAGGGCGTGGCGGAGTAAACACCATATATTTT.

This clone was recorded at least ten times. The V gene is TRBV10-3, the J gene TRBJ1-2; weak D call: TRBD1 (5 bases). Trimming took off 6 bases at V and 0 bases at J, with 11 bases between the two ends. Germline values: CDR1 ENHRY, CDR2 SYGVKD. The CDR3 is made up of 14 amino acids. Written as DNA, the CDR3 is TGTGCCATCAGGGACCTGGGGGCTAACTATGGCTACACCTTC. As protein: CAIRDLGANYGYTF.

The J gene is TRBJ2-7, the V gene TRBV6-1; no definite D call. Germline CDR1 reads MNHNS; CDR2 reads SASEGT. The CDR3 spans 12 residues. The ends were cut back, 6 bases at V and 8 bases at J, with 14 bases in the middle. CDR3 sequence: CASSLPSMKQYF. The CDR3 coding sequence is TGTGCCAGCAGCCTCCCCTCTATGAAGCAGTACTTC.

This clone has a count of ten or more. The CDR3, as DNA: TGTGCCAGCAGTAAGACAGGGGGCAATTCACCCCTCCACTTT. It encodes CASSKTGGNSPLHF. The chain combines TRBV6-1 with TRBJ1-6, with 10 bases that match TRBD1. Germline CDR1 is MNHNS and CDR2 is SASEGT. The V and J ends lost 5 bases and 7 bases, in that order; junction bases with no gene match: 2. This CDR3 spans 14 amino acids.

V is TRBV9 and J is TRBJ2-2; D unclear. Trimming left V 4 bases short and J 11 bases short, with 15 bases between. In germline, CDR1 is SGDLS, CDR2 YYNGEE. The CDR3 covers 13 residues. The CDR3 nucleotides are TGTGCCAGCAGCACTGAAGGGTCGACAGAGCTGTTTTTT. Translating it yields CASSTEGSTELFF.

On this clone itself: This clone may be a read error of a much larger clone one base away. The same CDR3 arises from other DNA sequences in this sample as well. The V call is TRBV18, the J call TRBJ2-1, with TRBD1 as a possible D gene (5 bases). Germline values: CDR1 KGHSH, CDR2 LQKENI. The CDR3 extends over 14 amino acids. Deletions cut 4 bases from V and 3 bases from J, with 10 bases between. This CDR3 reads CASSQRTGYNEQFF. The DNA of the CDR3 is TGTGCCAGCTCACAGCGCACAGGCTACAATGAGCAGTTCTTC.